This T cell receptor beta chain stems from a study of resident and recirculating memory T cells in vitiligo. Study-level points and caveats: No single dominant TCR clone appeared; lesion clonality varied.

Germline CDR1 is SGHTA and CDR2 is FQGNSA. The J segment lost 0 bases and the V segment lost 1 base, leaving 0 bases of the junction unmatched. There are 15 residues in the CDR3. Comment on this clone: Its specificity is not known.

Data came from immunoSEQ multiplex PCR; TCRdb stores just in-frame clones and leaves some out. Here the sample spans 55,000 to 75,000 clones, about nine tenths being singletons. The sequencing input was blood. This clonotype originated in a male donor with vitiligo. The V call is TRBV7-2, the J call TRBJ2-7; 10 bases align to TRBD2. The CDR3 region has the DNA TGTGCCAGCAGCTTAGTAGCGGGGGGCTCCTACGAGCAGTACTTC. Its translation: CASSLVAGGSYEQYF.